This T cell receptor (beta chain) originates from a study of blood T cell repertoires in COVID-19 (TCRdb year 2020). Study-wide context: The collaborator samples originated in the United States, Italy and Spain and spanned the acute and convalescent phases of COVID-19. The material from the prospective study consisted of cDNA or gDNA derived from T cells, B-cell-depleted T cells, or PBMCs. Deeply sampled blood TCRbeta repertoires from subjects exposed to, actively infected with, or recovered from COVID-19 were included in the dataset. A freely available public database, intended as a resource for researchers studying the immune response to SARS-CoV-2, is where the repertoires were released. Samples were obtained from the ongoing ImmuneRACE study (first 160 participants) and from 1,254 subjects provided by 6 global collaborators. The sample metadata nearly always contained a de-identified subject ID, COVID-19 status, age in years and sex. HLA class I and class II types, where available, came from metadata supplied by the sample provider rather than from assay-based typing.

The paper as a whole reports these results and caveats: Clinical and demographic metadata were provided uncurated, with the amount varying by source and participant.

TCRbeta CDR3 regions were amplified from genomic DNA by means of the immunoSEQ Assay, a bias-controlled multiplex PCR. Per the original workflow: The number of nucleated cells in each sample was estimated by amplification of reference gene primers within the assay. To quantify the absolute abundance of each unique TCRbeta CDR3 rearrangement, sequence reads were collapsed and filtered. For each sample, productive Simpson clonality was calculated by taking the square root of Simpson's diversity index across productive rearrangements. In its TCRdb copy, this immuneACCESS table keeps in-frame sequences only and misses some clones. Where compared with another copy, unresolved V genes explain less than half of these, and the others have no known cause. V and J calls and clone size are copied from that table; D and trimming were computed from the DNA. The table for this sample lists over 85,000 clones; over 80% of them were counted only once. 1.1% of the sample rests with the top ten.

Measured from the cysteine to the phenylalanine, the CDR3 is 14 residues long. Left in the record is the CDR3 DNA by itself, 42 bases read in frame from the first base. V lost 7 bases and J lost 1 base; the stretch between them is 11 bases long. CDR1 KGHDR and CDR2 SFDVKD were looked up in the germline V gene. Concerning this clone itself: This receptor's antigen is unknown. No per-base quality is available; no much larger clone lies one base away.

Collaborating institutions collected whole blood in K2EDTA tubes following their own protocols. Collaborator samples were shipped for TCRbeta analysis as frozen whole blood, isolated PBMCs, or DNA extracted from either sample type. Recombination joined TRBV24-1 with TRBJ2-3; a tentative D match to TRBD2 spans 6 bases. Sequencing was carried out using peripheral blood. This receptor was identified in a human donor in a cohort sampled during active COVID-19. Read as DNA, the sequence is TGTGCCACCAGAAGCGGGTCCCGCACAGATACGCAGTATTTT. This is translated as CATRSGSRTDTQYF.